The source of this TCR beta chain is a study of control samples from healthy donors and cancer patients. Sequenced by immunoSEQ multiplex PCR; TCRdb stores in-frame clones only, minus some. The data show around 140,000 clones, 91% seen once. This CDR3 comprises 15 residues. Trimming at V came to 5 bases and at J to 10 bases, leaving 9 bases not matched to a gene. The germline V gene encodes CDR1 MDHEN and CDR2 SYDVKM. The receptor was derived from a man aged 18 to 30 in good health. What was sequenced was blood. J is TRBJ1-6 and V is TRBV28; TRBD1 matches 9 bases. The CDR3 nucleotides are TGTGCCAGCAGTCCCCGGGACAGGGCGGACTCACCCCTCCACTTT. Encoded protein: CASSPRDRADSPLHF.